These 27 T cell receptor beta chains were sequenced from one sample in a study of blood T cell repertoires in COVID-19. TCRdb's copy holds only in-frame clones and misses some; the assay was immunoSEQ multiplex PCR. The table lists roughly 250,000 clones, 88% of them singletons, with under 3.5% in the top ten. The sample was PBMCs or T cells enriched from blood (not recorded which). Receptors originate from a woman between 45 and 60 years old who had recovered from COVID-19.

This chain connects TRBV7-9 to TRBJ1-3, with D tentatively TRBD1 (5 bases). This CDR3 region has 16 residues. Trimming removed 2 bases at V and 1 base at J, with 12 bases between. Germline V gene sequence: CDR1 SEHNR, CDR2 FQNEAQ (reference sequence). The CDR3 DNA follows: TGTGCCAGCAGCTTACCACAGGCCGGTTCTGGAAACACCATATATTTT. This sequence encodes CASSLPQAGSGNTIYF.

The V and J genes are TRBV6-1 and TRBJ2-7, with 9 bases that match TRBD2. CDR1 and CDR2 from the germline V gene are MNHNS and SASEGT. With 4 bases clipped from V and 2 bases from J, the junction kept 3 bases outside the gene matches. CDR3 size: 14 residues. Here the CDR3 reads CASSGAGGPYEQYF. The CDR3 nucleotides read TGTGCCAGCAGTGGAGCGGGGGGTCCCTACGAGCAGTACTTC.

This chain links TRBV7-9 with TRBJ2-3, with a weak D call TRBD2 (6 bases). The V gene's germline CDR1 is SEHNR and CDR2 FQNEAQ (reference sequence). CDR3 length: 16 residues. V was clipped by 2 bases and J by 5 bases, with 17 bases between them. CDR3 sequence reads: CASSLRGREFVDTQYF. CDR3 in DNA: TGTGCCAGCAGCTTACGAGGTCGGGAGTTTGTAGATACGCAGTATTTT.

The chain links TRBV7-3 to TRBJ2-1; 8 positions agree with TRBD2. Germline assignment: CDR1 SGHTA and CDR2 FQGTGA. With 5 bases clipped from V and 4 bases from J, the junction kept 7 bases outside the gene matches. The CDR3 covers 15 residues. Here the CDR3 reads CASSASGTSYNEQFF. The DNA of the CDR3 is TGTGCCAGCAGCGCCTCCGGGACTAGTTACAATGAGCAGTTCTTC.

The rearrangement joins TRBV19 to TRBJ2-3; TRBD2 matches at 10 bases. The CDR3 loop spans 13 amino acids. Losses at the gene ends were 2 bases for V and 12 bases for J; bases not matched to a gene: 5. Germline V gene data show CDR1 as LNHDA and CDR2 as SQIVND (reference sequence). The chain's CDR3 is CASSILAGGAQYF. For the CDR3, the DNA is TGTGCCAGTAGTATATTAGCGGGGGGCGCTCAGTATTTT.

The chain's CDR3 is CASSESISLAGDNEQFF. DNA for the CDR3: TGCGCCAGCAGTGAGTCGATCTCGCTAGCGGGAGACAATGAGCAGTTCTTC. This rearrangement joins TRBV10-1 to TRBJ2-1; 10 bases are shared with TRBD2. After removal of 0 bases from V and 5 bases from J, the junction contained 7 bases not matched to a gene. This CDR3 has 17 residues. From germline, CDR1 is WNHNN and CDR2 SYGVQD (reference sequence).

V gene TRBV7-9 combines with J gene TRBJ1-1; D is possibly TRBD1 (6 bases). The CDR3 loop spans 12 amino acids. Trimming stripped 8 bases from V and 4 bases from J, with 11 bases between. Germline-derived CDR1 and CDR2 are SEHNR and FQNEAQ (reference sequence). The CDR3 here is CASSRGGTEAFF. In DNA, the CDR3 is TGTGCCAGCTCTAGGGGGGGCACTGAAGCTTTCTTT.

The rearrangement links TRBV5-1 to TRBJ1-6; 9 bases align to TRBD1. Trimming cost V 1 base and J 0 bases; bases outside gene matches: 8. CDR1 and CDR2 (germline): SGHRS, YFSETQ. The CDR3 runs to 19 residues. The CDR3, as DNA: TGCGCCAGCAGCTTGCGTCCACCGGGACAGGGCTCCTATAATTCACCCCTCCACTTT. This encodes CASSLRPPGQGSYNSPLHF.

The gene calls are TRBV21-1 and TRBJ1-2; TRBD1, the table's D call, was not compared with the DNA. TRBV21-1 is assigned pseudogene status. This CDR3 has 13 residues. CDR3 loop: CASSITGNYGYTF. The DNA of the CDR3 is TGTGCCAGCAGCATCACAGGAAACTATGGCTACACCTTC.

The J gene is TRBJ2-7, the V gene TRBV9; D may be TRBD2 (6 bases). The CDR3 totals 14 residues. Germline CDR1 reads SGDLS; CDR2 reads YYNGEE. Trimming shortened V by 4 bases and J by 7 bases, and 18 bases separated the two germline ends. The CDR3 DNA reads as TGTGCCAGCAGCTCCAGCGGGCAGGCGGGGGAGCAGTACTTC. Translation: CASSSSGQAGEQYF. Based on the CDR3 plus reference TRBV9 and TRBJ2-7, the full variable domain is DSGVTQTPKHLITATGQRVTLRCSPRSGDLSVYWYQQSLDQGLQFLIQYYNGEERAKGNILERFSAQQFPDLHSELNLSSLELGDSALYFCASSSSGQAGEQYFGPGTRLTVT.

The J gene is TRBJ2-1, the V gene TRBV4-3, with 8 bases matching TRBD1. Germline CDR1 and CDR2: LGHNA and YSLEER. The V segment lost 4 bases and the J segment 2 bases; nucleotides outside the gene matches: 10. The CDR3 consists of 17 residues. The CDR3 bases are TGCGCCAGCAGCCCGTACACGGACAGGGCCGCCTACAATGAGCAGTTCTTC. Translating it yields CASSPYTDRAAYNEQFF.

The chain couples TRBV6-2 or TRBV6-3 to TRBJ2-6; tentatively, D is TRBD2 (5 bases). Germline lookup yields CDR1 MNHEY and CDR2 SVGEGT. The CDR3 runs 15 residues. V was pared by 5 bases and J by 0 bases, with 8 bases between. CDR3 in DNA: TGTGCCAGCAGTCGACGGGGCTCTGGGGCCAACGTCCTGACTTTC. Translation: CASSRRGSGANVLTF.

The V call is TRBV19, the J call TRBJ2-7; TRBD1 agrees at 9 bases. This CDR3 is built from 15 residues. V lost 2 bases and J lost 5; bases outside the gene matches: 7. From germline, CDR1 is LNHDA and CDR2 SQIVND (reference sequence). The CDR3 DNA sequence: TGTGCCAGTAGTATAAGGGGGGACAGGGTCGACGAGCAGTACTTC. It yields the protein CASSIRGDRVDEQYF. The complete variable domain, with remaining parts taken from reference TRBV19 and TRBJ2-7, reads DGGITQSPKYLFRKEGQNVTLSCEQNLNHDAMYWYRQDPGQGLRLIYYSQIVNDFQKGDIAEGYSVSREKKESFPLTVTSAQKNPTAFYLCASSIRGDRVDEQYFGPGTRLTVT.

This chain connects TRBV5-5 to TRBJ2-1; 16 positions match TRBD2. Trimming cost V 5 bases and J 10 bases; bases outside gene matches: 6. Germline V gives CDR1 SGHKS, CDR2 YYEKEE (reference sequence). The CDR3 totals 15 residues. This chain's CDR3 is CASRRGTSGRGEQFF. The CDR3 DNA reads as TGTGCCAGCAGACGAGGGACTAGCGGGAGGGGGGAGCAGTTCTTC. Full variable domain (outside the CDR3, taken from reference TRBV5-5 and TRBJ2-1): DAGVTQSPTHLIKTRGQQVTLRCSPISGHKSVSWYQQVLGQGPQFIFQYYEKEERGRGNFPDRFSARQFPNYSSELNVNALLLGDSALYLCASRRGTSGRGEQFFGPGTRLTVL.

The V call is TRBV2, the J call TRBJ1-5; 9 nucleotides match TRBD1. V was clipped by 3 bases and J by 8 bases; unmatched bases: 11. The CDR3 contains 16 residues. CDR1 and CDR2 (germline): SNHLY, FYNNEI. The CDR3 sequence is CASSEGGTGGAEPQHF. The DNA for the CDR3 is TGTGCCAGCAGTGAGGGCGGAACAGGGGGCGCGGAGCCCCAGCATTTT.

The chain couples TRBV24-1 to TRBJ1-1; TRBD1 matches at 9 bases. The V segment lost 3 bases and the J segment 4 bases; nucleotides outside the gene matches: 5. Germline loops: CDR1 KGHDR, CDR2 SFDVKD. The CDR3 spans 15 residues. The CDR3 nucleotides are TGTGCCACCAGTGATGGCGGACAGGGGATCACTGAAGCTTTCTTT. Translation: CATSDGGQGITEAFF.

The rearrangement uses TRBV9 and TRBJ1-5; 9 nucleotides agree with TRBD1. This CDR3 has 14 amino acids. CDR1 is SGDLS and CDR2 is YYNGEE in the germline V gene. With V trimmed by 2 bases and J by 6 bases, 3 bases remained unmatched. The CDR3 loop is CASSVGTGSQPQHF. The DNA of the CDR3 is TGTGCCAGCAGCGTGGGGACAGGGAGTCAGCCCCAGCATTTT.

This clone was seen more than once but under ten times. The CDR3 protein is CASSSKRLAGARDTQYF. CDR3 bases: TGTGCCAGCAGCTCTAAAAGACTAGCGGGAGCTCGAGATACGCAGTATTTT. The V call is TRBV7-9, the J call TRBJ2-3, with 12 bases aligning to TRBD2. Germline loops: CDR1 SEHNR, CDR2 FQNEAQ (reference sequence). V lost 4 bases to trimming and J lost 5 bases; unmatched junction nucleotides: 10. The CDR3 extends over 17 amino acids.

The chain is built from TRBV2 and TRBJ1-6; 9 nucleotides line up with TRBD1. The germline CDR1 and CDR2 sequences are SNHLY and FYNNEI. After removal of 6 bases from V and 10 bases from J, the junction contained 7 bases not matched to a gene. There are 14 residues in the CDR3. CDR3: CASRTGTGNSPLHF. CDR3 coding DNA: TGTGCCAGCAGGACCGGGACAGGGAACTCACCCCTCCACTTT.

V and J are TRBV15 and TRBJ2-3; TRBD1 matches at 12 bases. Germline-derived CDR1 and CDR2 are LNHNV and YYDKDF (reference sequence). The CDR3 is made up of 15 amino acids. Losses at the gene ends were 0 bases for V and 6 bases for J; bases not matched to a gene: 1. CDR3 DNA sequence: TGTGCCACCAGCAGAGAGGGACAGGGGGCCGATACGCAGTATTTT. As protein: CATSREGQGADTQYF.

The chain employs TRBV30 and TRBJ2-1; 7 bases map to TRBD2. Germline V gene lookup returns CDR1 GTSNPN and CDR2 SVGIG (reference sequence). CDR3 size: 18 residues. V trimming: 0 bases; J trimming: 0 bases; junction bases outside the gene matches: 11. CDR3 sequence reads: CAWSVMWGTIRSYNEQFF. In nucleotides, the CDR3 is TGTGCCTGGAGTGTGATGTGGGGGACTATCCGCTCCTACAATGAGCAGTTCTTC. Full variable domain (remainder filled in from reference TRBV30 and TRBJ2-1): SQTIHQWPATLVQPVGSPLSLECTVEGTSNPNLYWYRQAAGRGLQLLFYSVGIGQISSEVPQNLSASRPQDRQFILSSKKLLLSDSGFYLCAWSVMWGTIRSYNEQFFGPGTRLTVL.

The chain combines TRBV30 with TRBJ2-7, with D unresolved. The CDR3 length is 12 residues. Germline CDR1 is GTSNPN and CDR2 is SVGIG (reference sequence). V lost 1 base and J lost 4, with 8 bases in between. The CDR3 DNA sequence: TGTGCCTGGAGTGCAAACTGGTACGAGCAGTACTTC. Protein product: CAWSANWYEQYF.

Written as DNA, the CDR3 is TGTGCCAGCAGCGCCCTTCTGGGACAGGCGAACACTGAAGCTTTCTTT. Translated, it gives CASSALLGQANTEAFF. The chain carries TRBV5-8 and TRBJ1-1; the match to TRBD1 covers 8 bases. Trimming at V came to 4 bases and at J to 1 base, leaving 9 bases not matched to a gene. Germline V CDR1 and CDR2: SGHTS, YDEGEE. The CDR3 runs 16 residues.

V is TRBV11-2 and J is TRBJ2-7; D gene uncertain. Trimming removed 4 bases from V and 4 bases from J, with 17 bases in between. The CDR3 sequence is 15 residues long. Germline V gives CDR1 SGHAT, CDR2 FQNNGV. The CDR3 here is CASSSLAPPAYEQYF. The CDR3 nucleotides are TGTGCCAGCAGCTCCTTAGCCCCCCCGGCGTACGAGCAGTACTTC.

This clone was found many times. The V gene is TRBV28, the J gene TRBJ1-1; a possible D gene is TRBD1 (6 bases). Germline-derived CDR1 and CDR2 are MDHEN and SYDVKM. This CDR3 is 14 amino acids long. Trimming cost V 6 bases and J 4 bases, with 15 bases left between them. CDR3 bases: TGTGCCAGCAGCCGAACAGGGAAGGGCACTGAAGCTTTCTTT. Translation gives CASSRTGKGTEAFF.

CDR3 sequence: CASSPISGRGLKETQYF. CDR3 nucleotides: TGTGCCAGCAGCCCAATCAGCGGGAGGGGGCTCAAGGAGACCCAGTACTTC. The chain carries TRBV3-1 (or the pseudogene TRBV3-2) and TRBJ2-5; 10 bases line up with TRBD2. The CDR3 is 17 amino acids. The germline CDR1 and CDR2 sequences are LGHDT and YNNKEL (reference sequence). V dropped 4 bases and J dropped 5; count of bases not matched to a gene: 13.

This clone appeared a single time. The V and J genes are TRBV15 and TRBJ1-1, with 10 nucleotides matching TRBD1. The CDR3 totals 16 residues. Germline V lookup: CDR1 LNHNV, CDR2 YYDKDF (reference sequence). J lost 5 bases, V lost 1 base, and 7 bases had no gene match. CDR3 protein: CATSRAKRTGGTEAFF. CDR3 in DNA: TGTGCCACCAGCAGAGCCAAGAGGACAGGGGGTACTGAAGCTTTCTTT.